The 8 T cell receptor beta chains below all came from one sample that was sequenced in a study of early stage breast cancer tumors. TCRdb's table, derived via immunoSEQ multiplex PCR, lists solely in-frame clones and lacks some. The repertoire holds approximately 20,000 clones, 60% to 85% seen once, with approximately 30% in the top ten. Sequencing was done on a sample of blood. These receptors were obtained from a person between 60 and 69 years old with breast cancer.

V and J are TRBV30 and TRBJ1-2; no clear D gene. CDR3 length: 14 amino acids. The germline V gene encodes CDR1 GTSNPN and CDR2 SVGIG (reference sequence). Trimming pared 3 bases from V and 6 bases from J, leaving 17 bases between. The CDR3 reads CAWRAPGLLDGYTF. CDR3 bases: TGTGCCTGGAGGGCCCCTGGACTGCTGGATGGCTACACCTTC.

The V gene is TRBV9, the J gene TRBJ2-1; 10 bases agree with TRBD2. The germline CDR1 and CDR2 sequences are SGDLS and YYNGEE. The CDR3 consists of 15 residues. Germline trimming cut 2 bases from V and 6 bases from J; bases unmatched to any gene: 5. The DNA for the CDR3 is TGTGCCAGCAGCGTCCTAGCGGGAGTCGGCAATGAGCAGTTCTTC. Protein sequence: CASSVLAGVGNEQFF. Filled out from reference TRBV9 and TRBJ2-1, the complete variable domain reads DSGVTQTPKHLITATGQRVTLRCSPRSGDLSVYWYQQSLDQGLQFLIQYYNGEERAKGNILERFSAQQFPDLHSELNLSSLELGDSALYFCASSVLAGVGNEQFFGPGTRLTVL.

This clone occurred a few times. V gene TRBV7-9 combines with J gene TRBJ1-1; D is uncertain. V lost 5 bases to trimming and J lost 1 base, with 11 bases between them. The CDR3 length is 14 residues. Germline V gene data show CDR1 as SEHNR and CDR2 as FQNEAQ (reference sequence). The CDR3 reads CASSTVTENTEAFF. CDR3 DNA: TGTGCCAGCAGCACCGTTACAGAGAACACTGAAGCTTTCTTT. Full variable domain (remainder filled in from reference TRBV7-9 and TRBJ1-1): DTGVSQNPRHKITKRGQNVTFRCDPISEHNRLYWYRQTLGQGPEFLTYFQNEAQLEKSRLLSDRFSAERPKGSFSTLEIQRTEQGDSAMYLCASSTVTENTEAFFGQGTRLTVV.

This rearrangement joins TRBV5-1 to TRBJ1-1; the D is unclear. This CDR3 contains 12 residues. CDR1 is SGHRS, CDR2 YFSETQ, per germline. With 0 bases removed from V and 7 bases from J, the gap between germline ends came to 7 bases. CDR3 amino acids: CASSLEGLEAFF. Here the CDR3 DNA reads TGCGCCAGCAGCTTGGAAGGGCTTGAAGCTTTCTTT.

This clone showed up just a few times. The chain employs TRBV5-1 and TRBJ1-6; D unresolved. The CDR3 spans 15 residues. The V gene lost 2 bases and the J gene lost 7 bases, with 13 bases spanning the gap. Germline V gene lookup returns CDR1 SGHRS and CDR2 YFSETQ. The CDR3 DNA sequence: TGCGCCAGCAGCTTAACCACGATGGAGAATTCACCCCTCCACTTT. It codes for CASSLTTMENSPLHF. Full variable domain (outside the CDR3, taken from reference TRBV5-1 and TRBJ1-6): KAGVTQTPRYLIKTRGQQVTLSCSPISGHRSVSWYQQTPGQGLQFLFEYFSETQRNKGNFPGRFSGRQFSNSRSEMNVSTLELGDSALYLCASSLTTMENSPLHFGNGTRLTVT.

The V and J genes are TRBV7-2 and TRBJ1-4, with 9 bases matching TRBD1. CDR1 SGHTA and CDR2 FQGNSA come from the germline V gene. CDR3 length: 15 residues. Unmatched junction bases numbered 4, after V lost 1 base and J lost 7 bases. CDR3 loop: CASSLEPGQGEKLFF. The CDR3 coding sequence is TGTGCCAGCAGCTTAGAACCGGGACAGGGTGAAAAACTGTTTTTT.

The chain links TRBV4-2 to TRBJ2-1; D may correspond to TRBD1 or TRBD2 (5 bases each). The CDR3 length is 14 residues. Germline V gene lookup returns CDR1 LGHNA and CDR2 YNFKEQ. V lost 0 bases, J lost 10 bases, and 13 bases lay in between. CDR3: CASSQDLLGEEQFF. In DNA, the CDR3 is TGTGCCAGCAGCCAAGATCTCTTGGGGGAGGAGCAGTTCTTC.

This chain joins TRBV30 and TRBJ1-2, with D uncertain. The CDR3 extends over 14 amino acids. The V gene's germline CDR1 is GTSNPN and CDR2 SVGIG (reference sequence). The V and J ends lost 4 bases and 7 bases respectively, with 19 bases between them. The CDR3 DNA is TGTGCCTGGACCTACTTAAAGGGAATCAGTGGCTACACCTTC. Its protein is CAWTYLKGISGYTF.